Reported below is one T cell receptor (beta chain). What it binds is not known. The PCR was carried out with 60 Vbeta primers and 13 Jbeta primers. Generated by immunoSEQ multiplex PCR, the TCRdb table keeps only in-frame clones and is missing some. This sample has 120,000 to 150,000 clones, with around 81% found just once. The sample belongs to a study of cytomegalovirus exposure and HLA in healthy donors. Study results and limitations: In an earlier analysis, most TCR beta V segments were productive about 87% or about 30% of the time.

V dropped 4 bases and J dropped 0 bases, with 7 bases sitting between them. This CDR3 is 14 amino acids long. The germline gives CDR1 GTSNPN, CDR2 SVGIG (reference sequence). The chain has TRBV30 and TRBJ1-6; D uncertain. This TCR came from a male donor in good health and CMV-seronegative. The source material was PBMCs. CDR3 sequence reads: CAWTPSSYNSPLHF. In DNA, the CDR3 is TGTGCCTGGACCCCGAGCTCCTATAATTCACCCCTCCACTTT.